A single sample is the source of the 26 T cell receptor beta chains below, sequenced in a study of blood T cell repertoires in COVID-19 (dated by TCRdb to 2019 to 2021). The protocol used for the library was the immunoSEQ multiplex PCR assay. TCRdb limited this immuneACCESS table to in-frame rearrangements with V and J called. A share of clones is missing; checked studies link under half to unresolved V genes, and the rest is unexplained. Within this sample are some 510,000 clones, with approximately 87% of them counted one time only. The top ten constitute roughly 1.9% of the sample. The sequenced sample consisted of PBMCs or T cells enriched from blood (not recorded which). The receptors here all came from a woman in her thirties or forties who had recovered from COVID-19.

The CDR3, as DNA: TGTGCCAGCAGTCCCGGAGAAAACTACAATGAGCAGTTCTTC. Its translation is CASSPGENYNEQFF. V usage is TRBV25-1 and J usage is TRBJ2-1, with unresolved D. The CDR3 length is 14 residues. Germline CDR1 and CDR2: MGHDK and SYGVNS. V was shortened by 5 bases and J by 3 bases, with 11 bases between the two germline ends.

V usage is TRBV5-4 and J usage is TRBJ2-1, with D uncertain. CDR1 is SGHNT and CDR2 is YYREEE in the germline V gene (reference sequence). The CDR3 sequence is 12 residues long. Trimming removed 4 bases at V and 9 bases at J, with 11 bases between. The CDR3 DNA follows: TGTGCCAGCAGCCTCCAGGATGTTGAGCAGTTCTTC. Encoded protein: CASSLQDVEQFF. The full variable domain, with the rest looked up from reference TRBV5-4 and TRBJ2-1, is ETGVTQSPTHLIKTRGQQVTLRCSSQSGHNTVSWYQQALGQGPQFIFQYYREEENGRGNFPPRFSGLQFPNYSSELNVNALELDDSALYLCASSLQDVEQFFGPGTRLTVL.

CDR3 sequence reads: CASSSKDRGRSYTF. For the CDR3, the DNA is TGCGCCAGCAGCTCCAAGGACCGGGGTAGGAGCTACACCTTC. The V gene is TRBV5-1, the J gene TRBJ1-2, with D hard to call. Trimming took 3 bases from V and 9 from J, leaving 18 bases between them. The CDR3 extends over 14 amino acids. Germline loops: CDR1 SGHRS, CDR2 YFSETQ.

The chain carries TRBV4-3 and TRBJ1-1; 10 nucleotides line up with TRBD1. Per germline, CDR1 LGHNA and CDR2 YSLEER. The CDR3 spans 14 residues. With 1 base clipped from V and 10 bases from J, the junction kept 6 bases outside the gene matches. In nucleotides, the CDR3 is TGCGCCAGCAGCCAAGCCGGGACAGGGGTTCGAGCTTTCTTT. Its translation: CASSQAGTGVRAFF.

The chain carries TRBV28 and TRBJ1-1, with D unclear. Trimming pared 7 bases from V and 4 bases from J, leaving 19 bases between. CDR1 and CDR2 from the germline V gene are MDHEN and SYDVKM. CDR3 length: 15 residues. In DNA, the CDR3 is TGTGCCAGCAATGAGGCCCCCTCGTTTTTCACTGAAGCTTTCTTT. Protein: CASNEAPSFFTEAFF.

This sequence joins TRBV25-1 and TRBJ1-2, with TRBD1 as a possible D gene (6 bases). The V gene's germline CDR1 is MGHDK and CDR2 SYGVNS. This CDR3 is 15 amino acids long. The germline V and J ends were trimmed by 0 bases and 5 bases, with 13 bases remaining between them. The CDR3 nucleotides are TGTGCCAGCAGTGAATATCAGGGCCAGGGGTATGGCTACACCTTC. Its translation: CASSEYQGQGYGYTF.

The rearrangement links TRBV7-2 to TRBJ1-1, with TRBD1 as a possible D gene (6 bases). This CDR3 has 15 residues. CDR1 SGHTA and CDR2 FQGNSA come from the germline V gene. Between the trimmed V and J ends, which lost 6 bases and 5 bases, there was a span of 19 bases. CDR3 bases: TGTGCCAGCAGTCAAGGGGGACTAAGAGGGACTGAAGCTTTCTTT. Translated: CASSQGGLRGTEAFF.

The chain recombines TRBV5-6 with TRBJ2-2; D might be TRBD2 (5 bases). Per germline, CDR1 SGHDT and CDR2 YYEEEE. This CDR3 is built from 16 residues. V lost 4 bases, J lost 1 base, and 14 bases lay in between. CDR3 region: CASSLWSGKNTGELFF. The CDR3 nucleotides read TGTGCCAGCAGCCTCTGGTCGGGGAAGAACACCGGGGAGCTGTTTTTT.

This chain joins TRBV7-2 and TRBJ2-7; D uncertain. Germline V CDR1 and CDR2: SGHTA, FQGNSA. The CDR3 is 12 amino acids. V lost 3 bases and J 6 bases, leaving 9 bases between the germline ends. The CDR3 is CASSFGGIEQYF. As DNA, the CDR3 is TGTGCCAGCAGCTTCGGCGGAATCGAGCAGTACTTC.

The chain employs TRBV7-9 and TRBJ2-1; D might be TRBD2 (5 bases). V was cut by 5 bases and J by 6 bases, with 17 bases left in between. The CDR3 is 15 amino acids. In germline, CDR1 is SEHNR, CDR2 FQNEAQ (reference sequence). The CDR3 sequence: CASSHRGPGGNEQFF. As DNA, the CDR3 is TGTGCCAGCAGCCACCGGGGTCCAGGAGGCAATGAGCAGTTCTTC.

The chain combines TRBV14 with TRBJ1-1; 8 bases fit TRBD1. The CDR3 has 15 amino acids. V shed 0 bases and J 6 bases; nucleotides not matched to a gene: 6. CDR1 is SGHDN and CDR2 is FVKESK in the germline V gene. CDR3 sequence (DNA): TGTGCCAGCAGCCAAGATCCGGCAGGGGGCTCTGAAGCTTTCTTT. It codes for CASSQDPAGGSEAFF. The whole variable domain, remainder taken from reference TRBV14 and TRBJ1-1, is EAGVTQFPSHSVIEKGQTVTLRCDPISGHDNLYWYRRVMGKEIKFLLHFVKESKQDESGMPNNRFLAERTGGTYSTLKVQPAELEDSGVYFCASSQDPAGGSEAFFGQGTRLTVV.

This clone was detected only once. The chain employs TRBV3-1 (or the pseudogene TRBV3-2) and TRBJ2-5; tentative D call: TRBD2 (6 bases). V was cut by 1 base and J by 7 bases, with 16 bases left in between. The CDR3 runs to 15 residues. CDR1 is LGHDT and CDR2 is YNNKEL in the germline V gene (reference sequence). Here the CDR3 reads CASSQGGTVRGTQYF. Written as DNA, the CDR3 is TGTGCCAGCAGCCAAGGGGGGACTGTCCGAGGGACCCAGTACTTC.

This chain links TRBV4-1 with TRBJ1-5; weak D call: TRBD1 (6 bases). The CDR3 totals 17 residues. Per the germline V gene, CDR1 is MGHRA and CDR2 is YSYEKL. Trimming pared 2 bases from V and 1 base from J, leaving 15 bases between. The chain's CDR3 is CASSQSQGQESNQPQHF. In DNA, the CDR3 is TGCGCCAGCAGCCAATCCCAGGGGCAGGAAAGCAATCAGCCCCAGCATTTT.

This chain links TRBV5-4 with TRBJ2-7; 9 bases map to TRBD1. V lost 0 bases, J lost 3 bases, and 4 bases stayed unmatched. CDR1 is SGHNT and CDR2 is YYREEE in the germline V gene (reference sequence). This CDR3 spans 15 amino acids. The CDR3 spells CASSLAGTGIYEQYF. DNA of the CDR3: TGTGCCAGCAGCTTGGCCGGGACAGGGATCTACGAGCAGTACTTC.

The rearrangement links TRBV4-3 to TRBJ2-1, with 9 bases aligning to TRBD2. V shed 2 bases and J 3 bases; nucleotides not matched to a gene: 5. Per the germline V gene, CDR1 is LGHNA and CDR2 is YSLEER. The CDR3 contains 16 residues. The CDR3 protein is CASSQLAAGGYNEQFF. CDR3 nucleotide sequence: TGCGCCAGCAGCCAACTGGCAGCGGGAGGCTACAATGAGCAGTTCTTC.

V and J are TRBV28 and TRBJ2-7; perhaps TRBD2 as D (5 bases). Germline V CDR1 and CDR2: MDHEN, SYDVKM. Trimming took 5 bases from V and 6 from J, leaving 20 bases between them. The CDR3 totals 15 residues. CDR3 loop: CASSPTSRRSSEQYF. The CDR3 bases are TGTGCCAGCAGTCCCACTTCCAGGAGGTCGTCCGAGCAGTACTTC.

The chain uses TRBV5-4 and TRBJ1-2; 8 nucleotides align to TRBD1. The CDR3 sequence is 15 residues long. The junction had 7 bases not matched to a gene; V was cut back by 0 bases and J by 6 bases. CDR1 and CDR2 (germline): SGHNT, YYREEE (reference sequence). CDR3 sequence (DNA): TGTGCCAGCAGCTTGGGTAGGACAGGGAGTAATGGCTACACCTTC. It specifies CASSLGRTGSNGYTF. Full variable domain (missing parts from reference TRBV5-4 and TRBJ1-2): ETGVTQSPTHLIKTRGQQVTLRCSSQSGHNTVSWYQQALGQGPQFIFQYYREEENGRGNFPPRFSGLQFPNYSSELNVNALELDDSALYLCASSLGRTGSNGYTFGSGTRLTVV.

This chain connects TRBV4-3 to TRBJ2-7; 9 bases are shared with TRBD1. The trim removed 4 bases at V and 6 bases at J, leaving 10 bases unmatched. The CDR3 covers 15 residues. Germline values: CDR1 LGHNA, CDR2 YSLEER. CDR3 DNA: TGCGCCAGCAGCCGTATAACAGGGGGCGCGGCCGAGCAGTACTTC. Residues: CASSRITGGAAEQYF.

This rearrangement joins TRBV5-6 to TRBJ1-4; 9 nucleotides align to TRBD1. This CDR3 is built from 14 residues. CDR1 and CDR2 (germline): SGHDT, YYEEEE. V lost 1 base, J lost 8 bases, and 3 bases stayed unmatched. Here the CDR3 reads CASSLTGGEEKLFF. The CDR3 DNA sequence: TGTGCCAGCAGCTTGACAGGGGGCGAGGAAAAACTGTTTTTT.

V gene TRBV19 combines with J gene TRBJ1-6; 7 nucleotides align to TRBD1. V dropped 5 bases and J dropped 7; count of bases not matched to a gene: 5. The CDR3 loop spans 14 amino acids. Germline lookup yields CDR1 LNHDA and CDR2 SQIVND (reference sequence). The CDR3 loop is CASSGGTVNSPLHF. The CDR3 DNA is TGTGCCAGTAGTGGGGGGACAGTCAATTCACCCCTCCACTTT.

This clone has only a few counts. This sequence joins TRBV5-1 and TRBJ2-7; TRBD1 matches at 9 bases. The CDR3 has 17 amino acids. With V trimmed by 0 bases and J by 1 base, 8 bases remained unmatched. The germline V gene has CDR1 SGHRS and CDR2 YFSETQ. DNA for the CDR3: TGCGCCAGCAGCTTGGGGGGGACAGGGCACAAGTCCTACGAGCAGTACTTC. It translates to CASSLGGTGHKSYEQYF.

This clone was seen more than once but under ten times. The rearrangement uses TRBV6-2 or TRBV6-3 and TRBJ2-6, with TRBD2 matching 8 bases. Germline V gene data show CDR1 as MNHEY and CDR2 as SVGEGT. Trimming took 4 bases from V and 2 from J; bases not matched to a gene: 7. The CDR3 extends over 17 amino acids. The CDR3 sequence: CASSFPNSGTGANVLTF. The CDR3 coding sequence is TGTGCCAGCAGTTTTCCTAATAGCGGGACTGGGGCCAACGTCCTGACTTTC.

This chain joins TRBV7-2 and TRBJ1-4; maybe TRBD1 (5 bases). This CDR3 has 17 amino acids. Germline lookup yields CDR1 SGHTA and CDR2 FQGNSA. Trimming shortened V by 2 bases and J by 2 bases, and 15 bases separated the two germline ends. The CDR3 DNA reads TGTGCCAGCAGCTTATTTATAGGGGTGGGGACTAATGAAAAACTGTTTTTT. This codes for CASSLFIGVGTNEKLFF.

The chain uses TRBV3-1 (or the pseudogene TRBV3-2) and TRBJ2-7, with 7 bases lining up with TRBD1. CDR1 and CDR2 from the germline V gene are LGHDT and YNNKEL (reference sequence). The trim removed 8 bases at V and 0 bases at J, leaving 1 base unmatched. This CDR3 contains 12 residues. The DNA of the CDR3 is TGTGCCAGCGGGGACAGCTCCTACGAGCAGTACTTC. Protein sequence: CASGDSSYEQYF.

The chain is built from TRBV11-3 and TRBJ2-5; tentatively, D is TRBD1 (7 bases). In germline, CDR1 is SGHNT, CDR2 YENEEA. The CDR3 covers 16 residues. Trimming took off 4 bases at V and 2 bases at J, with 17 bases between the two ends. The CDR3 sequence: CASSSGVRGHQETQYF. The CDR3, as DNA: TGTGCCAGCAGCTCGGGGGTAAGGGGGCATCAAGAGACCCAGTACTTC.

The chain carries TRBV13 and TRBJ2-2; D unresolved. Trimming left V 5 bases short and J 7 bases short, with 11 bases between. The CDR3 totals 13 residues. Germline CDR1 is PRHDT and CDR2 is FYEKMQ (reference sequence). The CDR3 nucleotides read TGTGCCAGCAGCCCAACATCGGGCGGGGAGCTGTTTTTT. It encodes CASSPTSGGELFF.